This T cell receptor (beta chain) was retrieved from a study of beta chain features in type 1 diabetes. Expressed TCRB transcripts got sequenced, as all isolated RNA was reverse transcribed. TCRdb's table, derived via immunoSEQ multiplex PCR, lists solely in-frame clones and lacks some. The table shows 400,000 to 550,000 clones, with 9.5% to 12% occurring only once. A few counts support this clone. The target antigen is unknown. Blood was collected once per donor into heparin, averaging around 0.11 L. Regarding the study as a whole: Cells with high TCR expression could be over-represented when cDNA is sequenced.

Sequenced sample: naive CD4+ T cells from blood. The receptor was isolated from a woman younger than 30 in good health.

CDR3 DNA: TGTGCCAGCAGCCCTAATCGAGGTGCCAAAAACATTCAGTACTTC. Translated, it gives CASSPNRGAKNIQYF. The chain joins TRBV7-3 to TRBJ2-4; no clear D gene. The V and J ends lost 5 bases and 1 base respectively, with 12 bases between them. Per the germline V gene, CDR1 is SGHTA and CDR2 is FQGTGA. The length of the CDR3 is 15 residues. Together with reference TRBV7-3 and TRBJ2-4, the CDR3 gives the full variable domain: GAGVSQTPSNKVTEKGKYVELRCDPISGHTALYWYRQSLGQGPEFLIYFQGTGAADDSGLPNDRFFAVRPEGSVSTLKIQRTERGDSAVYLCASSPNRGAKNIQYFGAGTRLSVL.